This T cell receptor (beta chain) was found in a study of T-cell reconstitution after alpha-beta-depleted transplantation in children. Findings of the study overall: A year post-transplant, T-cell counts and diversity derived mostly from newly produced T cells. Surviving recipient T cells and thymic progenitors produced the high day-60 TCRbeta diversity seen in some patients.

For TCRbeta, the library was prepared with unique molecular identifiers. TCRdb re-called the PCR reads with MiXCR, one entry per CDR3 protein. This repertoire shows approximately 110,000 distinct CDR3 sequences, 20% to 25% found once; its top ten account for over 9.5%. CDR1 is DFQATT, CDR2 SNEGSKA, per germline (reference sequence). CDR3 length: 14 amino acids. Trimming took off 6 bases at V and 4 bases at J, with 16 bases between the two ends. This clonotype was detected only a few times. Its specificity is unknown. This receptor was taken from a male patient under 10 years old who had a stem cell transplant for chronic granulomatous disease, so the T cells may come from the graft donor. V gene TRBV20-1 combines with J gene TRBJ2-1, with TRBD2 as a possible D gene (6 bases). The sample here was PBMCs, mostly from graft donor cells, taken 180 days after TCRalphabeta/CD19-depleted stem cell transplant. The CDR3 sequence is CSALQREPYNEQFF. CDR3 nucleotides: TGCAGTGCATTGCAACGGGAGCCTTACAATGAGCAGTTCTTC.